This TCR beta chain was captured in a study of cytomegalovirus exposure and HLA in healthy donors. Study-wide results and caveats: Being indistinguishable, some V segments were excluded, TRBV6-2 and TRBV6-3 among them. HLA restriction was apparent for most CMV-associated TCR beta chains in a later analysis. In an earlier analysis, about 87% or about 30%: the productive usage of most TCR beta V segments.

Concerning this clone: Its antigen remains unknown.

J was trimmed by 11 bases and V by 0 bases; bases with no gene match: 7. Germline CDR1 and CDR2: SGHDT and YYEEEE. The CDR3 has 14 amino acids. PCR involved 60 Vbeta and 13 Jbeta primers. Sequencing used immunoSEQ multiplex PCR; TCRdb keeps in-frame clones, though not all of them. The sample carries 150,000 to 200,000 clones, roughly four fifths recorded once. The receptor was isolated from a woman in her forties or fifties in good health and CMV-seropositive. The chain combines TRBV5-6 with TRBJ1-1, with TRBD1 identical over 10 bases. The sequencing sample was made of PBMCs. CDR3 sequence: CASSLGGQGWDAFF. CDR3 coding DNA: TGTGCCAGCAGCTTGGGGGGACAGGGGTGGGATGCTTTCTTT.